These T cell receptor beta chains were read from a single sample in a study of T cells expressing NK-cell markers. TCRdb reprocessed the 5' RACE reads and reports one entry per CDR3 protein, with no DNA. The sample data list 400,000 to 550,000 distinct CDR3 sequences. The sequenced material came from blood T cells: a sorted CD56 or NKG2C T cell subset, CD4+ or CD8+ T cells, or bulk PBMC T cells (not recorded which). The receptor source for this set is a woman between 18 and 70 years old in good health. The CDR3 runs from the conserved cysteine through the conserved F or W. Each record gives: V gene, J gene, CDR3 protein.

V: TRBV6-2/TRBV6-3; J: TRBJ2-7; CDR3: CASSYGGGLYEQYF
V: TRBV9; J: TRBJ2-3; CDR3: CASSPSSGTSTDTQYF
V: TRBV19; J: TRBJ2-5; CDR3: CASSIGTVKVETQYF
V: TRBV6-1; J: TRBJ2-7; CDR3: CASSPQGTSYEQYF
V: TRBV14; J: TRBJ2-1; CDR3: CASSPRTRGPRGDEQFF
V: TRBV4-3; J: TRBJ2-5; CDR3: CASSHRTSGTETQYF
V: TRBV20-1; J: TRBJ2-1; CDR3: CSAPIAGGPRNEQFF
V: TRBV20-1; J: TRBJ2-7; CDR3: CRLGQGDEQYF
V: TRBV20-1; J: TRBJ2-1; CDR3: CSASGKAGGGNEQFF
V: TRBV6-2/TRBV6-3; J: TRBJ1-1; CDR3: CASSTRTLNRGARDTEAFF
V: TRBV30; J: TRBJ2-1; CDR3: CAWRAPGYDEQFF
V: TRBV5-1; J: TRBJ2-2; CDR3: CASSTGGYGTGELFF
V: TRBV18; J: TRBJ2-7; CDR3: CASSPARSAGTKRDEQYF
V: TRBV10-3; J: TRBJ2-1; CDR3: CAIRGDRDGNEQFF
V: TRBV21-1; J: TRBJ1-5; CDR3: CASSKGTGDYQPQHF
V: TRBV20-1; J: TRBJ2-7; CDR3: CSAPSGGLAGAAGEQYF
V: TRBV12-3/TRBV12-4; J: TRBJ1-2; CDR3: CASSLRRESGYTF
V: TRBV6-5; J: TRBJ1-1; CDR3: CASSTPGFEAFF
V: TRBV29-1; J: TRBJ2-7; CDR3: CSVDIAGAYEQYF
V: TRBV20-1; J: TRBJ1-1; CDR3: CSAPWGGAQFTEAFF
V: TRBV20-1; J: TRBJ1-1; CDR3: CSARVGDAEAFF
V: TRBV15; J: TRBJ2-2; CDR3: CATSKYREGTGELFF
V: TRBV5-6; J: TRBJ2-7; CDR3: CASSLERDRGTYEQYF
V: TRBV6-2/TRBV6-3; J: TRBJ1-1; CDR3: CASSWTAENTEAFF
V: TRBV5-3; J: TRBJ2-1; CDR3: CARSLGTGSYNEQFF
V: TRBV12-3/TRBV12-4; J: TRBJ2-3; CDR3: CASTQRDGRSFTDTQYF
V: TRBV4-2; J: TRBJ2-3; CDR3: CASSQDPERDPGGADTQYF